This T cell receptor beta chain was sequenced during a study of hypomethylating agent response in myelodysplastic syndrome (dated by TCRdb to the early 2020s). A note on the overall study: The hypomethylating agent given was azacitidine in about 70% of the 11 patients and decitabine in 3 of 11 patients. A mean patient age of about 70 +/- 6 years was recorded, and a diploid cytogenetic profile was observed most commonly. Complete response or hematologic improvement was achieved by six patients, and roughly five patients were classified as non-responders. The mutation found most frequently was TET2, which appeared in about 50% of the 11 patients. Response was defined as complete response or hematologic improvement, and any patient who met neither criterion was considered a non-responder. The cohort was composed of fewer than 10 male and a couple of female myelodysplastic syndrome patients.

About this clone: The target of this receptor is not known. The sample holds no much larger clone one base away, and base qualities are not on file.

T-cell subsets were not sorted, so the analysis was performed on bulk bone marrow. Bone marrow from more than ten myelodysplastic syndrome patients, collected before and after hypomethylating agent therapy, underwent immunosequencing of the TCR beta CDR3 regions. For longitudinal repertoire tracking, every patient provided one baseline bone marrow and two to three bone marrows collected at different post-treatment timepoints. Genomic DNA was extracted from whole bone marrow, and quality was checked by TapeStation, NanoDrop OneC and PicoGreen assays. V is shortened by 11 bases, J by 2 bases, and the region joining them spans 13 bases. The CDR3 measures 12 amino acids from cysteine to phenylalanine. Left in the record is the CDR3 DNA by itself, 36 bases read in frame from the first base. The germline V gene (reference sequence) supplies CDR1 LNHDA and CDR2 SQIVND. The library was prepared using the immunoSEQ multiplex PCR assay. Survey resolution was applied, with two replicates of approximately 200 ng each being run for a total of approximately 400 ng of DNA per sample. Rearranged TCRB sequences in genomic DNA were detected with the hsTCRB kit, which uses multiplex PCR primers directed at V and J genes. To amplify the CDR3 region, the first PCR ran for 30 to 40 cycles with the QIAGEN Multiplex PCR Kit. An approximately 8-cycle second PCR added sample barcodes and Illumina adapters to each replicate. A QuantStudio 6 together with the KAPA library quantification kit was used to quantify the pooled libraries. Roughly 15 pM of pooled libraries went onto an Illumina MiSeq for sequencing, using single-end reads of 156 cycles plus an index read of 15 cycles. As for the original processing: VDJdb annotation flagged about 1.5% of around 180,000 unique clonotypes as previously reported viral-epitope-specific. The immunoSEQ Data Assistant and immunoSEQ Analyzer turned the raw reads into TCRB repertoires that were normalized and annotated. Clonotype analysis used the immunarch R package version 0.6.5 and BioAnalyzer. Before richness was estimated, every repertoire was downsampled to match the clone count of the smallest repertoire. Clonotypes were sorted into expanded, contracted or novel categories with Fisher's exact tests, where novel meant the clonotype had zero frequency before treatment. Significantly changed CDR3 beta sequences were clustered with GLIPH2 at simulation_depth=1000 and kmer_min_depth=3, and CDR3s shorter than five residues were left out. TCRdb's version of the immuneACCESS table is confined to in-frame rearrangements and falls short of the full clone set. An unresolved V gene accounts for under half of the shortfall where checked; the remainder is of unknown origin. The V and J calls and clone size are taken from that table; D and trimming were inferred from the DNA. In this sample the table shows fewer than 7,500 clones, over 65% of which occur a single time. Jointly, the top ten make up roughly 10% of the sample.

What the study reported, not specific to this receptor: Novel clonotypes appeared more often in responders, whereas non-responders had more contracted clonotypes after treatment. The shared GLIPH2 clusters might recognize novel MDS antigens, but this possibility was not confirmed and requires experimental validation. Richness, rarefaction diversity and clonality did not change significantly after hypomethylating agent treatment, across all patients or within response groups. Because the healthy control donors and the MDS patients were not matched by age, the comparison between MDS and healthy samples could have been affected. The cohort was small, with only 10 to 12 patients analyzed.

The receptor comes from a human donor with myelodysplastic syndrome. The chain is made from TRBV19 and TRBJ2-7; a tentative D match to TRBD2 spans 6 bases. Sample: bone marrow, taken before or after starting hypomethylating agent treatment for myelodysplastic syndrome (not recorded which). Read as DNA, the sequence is TGTGCCTCGGGGGTGCCTCCCTACGAGCAGTACTTC. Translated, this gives CASGVPPYEQYF. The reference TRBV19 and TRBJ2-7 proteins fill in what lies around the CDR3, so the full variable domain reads DGGITQSPKYLFRKEGQNVTLSCEQNLNHDAMYWYRQDPGQGLRLIYYSQIVNDFQKGDIAEGYSVSREKKESFPLTVTSAQKNPTAFYLCASGVPPYEQYFGPGTRLTVT.